This T cell receptor (beta chain) stems from a study of blood T cell repertoires in COVID-19. Study-level information: Spain, Italy and the United States supplied samples that represented acute and convalescent COVID-19. Nucleic acid was either cDNA or gDNA, and it came from T cells, B-cell-depleted T cells, or PBMCs.

Original data processing: Reference gene primer amplification yielded estimated nucleated cell counts. Here immunoSEQ multiplex PCR was the method, and the copy in TCRdb shows in-frame clones only, minus some. The V and J calls and clone size were taken over from that table, and D and trimming were inferred from the DNA. Of over 200,000 clones listed, about nine tenths are singletons. Germline CDR1 reads KGHSH; CDR2 reads LQKENI. The CDR3 totals 14 residues. Unmatched junction bases numbered 4, after V lost 4 bases and J lost 2 bases. What was sequenced was peripheral blood. The sequence was collected from a man aged 60 to 69 who had recovered from COVID-19. This chain uses TRBV18 with TRBJ2-7, with 8 bases that match TRBD1. The CDR3 DNA follows: TGTGCCAGCTCACGCCGGGACAGGCCCTACGAGCAGTACTTC. Amino acid sequence: CASSRRDRPYEQYF.